The clone carrying this T cell receptor beta chain occurred a few times. Its antigen is currently unknown. Deletions cut 7 bases from V and 9 bases from J, with 13 bases between. The CDR3 sequence is 12 residues long. Germline V gene data show CDR1 as LNHDA and CDR2 as SQIVND (reference sequence). The data stem from a study of vaccination and CD4 T cells after COVID-19. Once obtained from cultured CD4+ T cells, the DNA was sequenced using the Oncomine TCR Beta short-read assay. Using its own MiXCR run on the PCR reads, TCRdb lists one record per CDR3 protein. The sample lists 15,000 to 20,000 distinct CDR3 sequences; approximately 50% were seen once. As to treatment: approximately nine-day PBMC culture with coronavirus spike peptide pools or control peptides (ViraFEST assay).

The specimen was CD4+ T cells from blood, cultured in vitro. This sequence originates from a human donor who had recovered from COVID-19. This chain uses TRBV19 with TRBJ1-5; D might be TRBD1 (5 bases). CDR3 protein: CASKQVIGPQHF. The CDR3 DNA reads TGTGCCAGTAAACAGGTTATAGGGCCCCAGCATTTT. Together with reference TRBV19 and TRBJ1-5, the CDR3 gives the full variable domain: DGGITQSPKYLFRKEGQNVTLSCEQNLNHDAMYWYRQDPGQGLRLIYYSQIVNDFQKGDIAEGYSVSREKKESFPLTVTSAQKNPTAFYLCASKQVIGPQHFGDGTRLSIL.